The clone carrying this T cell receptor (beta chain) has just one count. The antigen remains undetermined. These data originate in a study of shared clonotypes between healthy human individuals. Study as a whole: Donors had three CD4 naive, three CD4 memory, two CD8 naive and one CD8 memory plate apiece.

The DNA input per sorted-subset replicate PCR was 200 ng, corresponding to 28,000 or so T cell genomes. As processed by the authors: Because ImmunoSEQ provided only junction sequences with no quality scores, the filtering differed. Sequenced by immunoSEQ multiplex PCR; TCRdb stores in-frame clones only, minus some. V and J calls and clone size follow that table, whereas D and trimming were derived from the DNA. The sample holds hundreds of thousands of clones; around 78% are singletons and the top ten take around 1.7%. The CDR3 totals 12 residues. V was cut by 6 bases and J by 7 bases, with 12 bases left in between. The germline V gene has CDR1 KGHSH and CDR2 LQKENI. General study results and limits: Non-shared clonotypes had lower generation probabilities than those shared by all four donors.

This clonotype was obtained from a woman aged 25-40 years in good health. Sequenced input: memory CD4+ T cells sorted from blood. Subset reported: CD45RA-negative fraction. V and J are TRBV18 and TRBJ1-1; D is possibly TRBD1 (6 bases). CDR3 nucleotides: TGTGCCAGCTCCCCGGACAGCCTTGAAGCTTTCTTT. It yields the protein CASSPDSLEAFF.